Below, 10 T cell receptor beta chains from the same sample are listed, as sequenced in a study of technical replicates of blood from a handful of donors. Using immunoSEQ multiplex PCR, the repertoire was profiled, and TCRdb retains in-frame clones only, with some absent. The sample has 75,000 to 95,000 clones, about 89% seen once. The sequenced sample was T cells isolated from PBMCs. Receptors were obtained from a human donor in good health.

The CDR3 here is CASSLTSGPTYEQYF. In DNA form, the CDR3 reads TGTGCCAGCAGCTTAACTAGCGGTCCGACCTACGAGCAGTACTTC. V is TRBV7-9 and J is TRBJ2-7; 8 nucleotides align to TRBD2. Per germline, CDR1 SEHNR and CDR2 FQNEAQ (reference sequence). This CDR3 has 15 residues. V shed 2 bases, J shed 2 bases, and the junction held 5 bases outside the gene matches.

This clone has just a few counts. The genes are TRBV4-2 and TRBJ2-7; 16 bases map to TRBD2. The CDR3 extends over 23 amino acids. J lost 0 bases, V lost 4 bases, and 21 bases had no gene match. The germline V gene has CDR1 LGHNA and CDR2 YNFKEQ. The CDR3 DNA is TGTGCCAGCAGCCGCAACGACAGGGGAGGGCCGGGACTAGCGGGAGGGGGCTCCTACGAGCAGTACTTC. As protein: CASSRNDRGGPGLAGGGSYEQYF.

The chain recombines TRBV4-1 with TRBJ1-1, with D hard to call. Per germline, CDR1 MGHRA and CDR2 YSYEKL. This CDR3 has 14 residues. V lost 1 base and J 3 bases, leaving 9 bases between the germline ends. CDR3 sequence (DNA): TGCGCCAGCAGCCAAGGCCCGGCGGACACTGAAGCTTTCTTT. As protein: CASSQGPADTEAFF.

CDR3 residues: CASSLAAGSSYEQYF. The CDR3 DNA follows: TGCGCCAGCAGCTTGGCGGCAGGAAGCTCCTACGAGCAGTACTTC. V is TRBV5-1 and J is TRBJ2-7; D is unresolved. Germline-derived CDR1 and CDR2 are SGHRS and YFSETQ. With 0 bases removed from V and 0 bases from J, the gap between germline ends came to 10 bases. The CDR3 covers 15 residues.

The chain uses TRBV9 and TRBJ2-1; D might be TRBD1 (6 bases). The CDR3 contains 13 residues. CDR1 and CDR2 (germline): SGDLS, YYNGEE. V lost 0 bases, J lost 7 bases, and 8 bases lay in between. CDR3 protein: CASSVGQGNEQFF. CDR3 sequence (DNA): TGTGCCAGCAGCGTAGGGCAGGGGAATGAGCAGTTCTTC.

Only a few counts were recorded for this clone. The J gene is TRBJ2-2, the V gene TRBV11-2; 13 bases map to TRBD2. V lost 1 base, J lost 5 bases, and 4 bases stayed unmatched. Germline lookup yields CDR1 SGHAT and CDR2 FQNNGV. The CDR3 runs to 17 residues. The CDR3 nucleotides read TGTGCCAGCAGCTTAGTCCGGACTAGCGGGAGAACCGGGGAGCTGTTTTTT. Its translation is CASSLVRTSGRTGELFF.

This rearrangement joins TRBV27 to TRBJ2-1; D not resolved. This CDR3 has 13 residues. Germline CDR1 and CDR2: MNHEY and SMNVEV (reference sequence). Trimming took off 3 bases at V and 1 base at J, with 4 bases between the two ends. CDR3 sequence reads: CASSFRSYNEQFF. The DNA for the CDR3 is TGTGCCAGCAGTTTCCGTTCCTACAATGAGCAGTTCTTC.

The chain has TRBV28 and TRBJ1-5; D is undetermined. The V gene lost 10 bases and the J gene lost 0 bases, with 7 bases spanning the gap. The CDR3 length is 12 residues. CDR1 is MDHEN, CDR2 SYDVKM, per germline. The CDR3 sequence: CATFVSNQPQHF. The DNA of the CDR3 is TGTGCCACCTTCGTTAGCAATCAGCCCCAGCATTTT. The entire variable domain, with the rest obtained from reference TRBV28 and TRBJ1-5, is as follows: DVKVTQSSRYLVKRTGEKVFLECVQDMDHENMFWYRQDPGLGLRLIYFSYDVKMKEKGDIPEGYSVSREKKERFSLILESASTNQTSMYLCATFVSNQPQHFGDGTRLSIL.

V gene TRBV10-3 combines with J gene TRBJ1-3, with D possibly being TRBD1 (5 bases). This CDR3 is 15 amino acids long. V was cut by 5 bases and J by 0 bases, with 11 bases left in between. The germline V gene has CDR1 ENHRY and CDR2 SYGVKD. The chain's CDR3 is CAISPDSFSGNTIYF. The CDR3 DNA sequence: TGTGCCATCAGTCCAGACAGCTTCTCTGGAAACACCATATATTTT.

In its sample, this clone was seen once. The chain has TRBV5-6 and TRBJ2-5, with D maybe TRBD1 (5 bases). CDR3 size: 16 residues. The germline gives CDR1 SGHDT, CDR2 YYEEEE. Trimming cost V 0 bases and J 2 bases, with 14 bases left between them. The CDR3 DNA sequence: TGTGCCAGCAGCTTGGGGACACATAGACCTCAAGAGACCCAGTACTTC. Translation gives CASSLGTHRPQETQYF.